This T cell receptor (beta chain) was obtained from a study of blood T cell repertoires in COVID-19. Study details: Samples taken during acute and convalescent COVID-19 were collected in the United States, Italy and Spain. PBMCs, B-cell-depleted T cells, or T cells provided the cDNA or gDNA that made up the material.

Original methodology: For nucleated cells, counts were estimated from reference gene primer amplification. This table comes from immunoSEQ multiplex PCR, and its TCRdb copy is limited to in-frame clones, with some not included. From that table come the V and J calls and clone size; the DNA was used to work out D and trimming. The sample has about 350,000 clones; approximately 90% are singletons. This CDR3 contains 14 residues. V trimming: 6 bases; J trimming: 6 bases; junction bases outside the gene matches: 8. Germline V gene sequence: CDR1 ENHRY, CDR2 SYGVKD. This TCR came from a woman between 18 and 29 years old who had recovered from COVID-19. Sequenced sample: peripheral blood. This sequence joins TRBV10-3 and TRBJ2-1; the match to TRBD1 covers 7 bases. The CDR3 sequence: CAIRSTRDSNEQFF. CDR3 nucleotide sequence: TGTGCCATCAGGAGTACCCGGGACAGCAATGAGCAGTTCTTC.